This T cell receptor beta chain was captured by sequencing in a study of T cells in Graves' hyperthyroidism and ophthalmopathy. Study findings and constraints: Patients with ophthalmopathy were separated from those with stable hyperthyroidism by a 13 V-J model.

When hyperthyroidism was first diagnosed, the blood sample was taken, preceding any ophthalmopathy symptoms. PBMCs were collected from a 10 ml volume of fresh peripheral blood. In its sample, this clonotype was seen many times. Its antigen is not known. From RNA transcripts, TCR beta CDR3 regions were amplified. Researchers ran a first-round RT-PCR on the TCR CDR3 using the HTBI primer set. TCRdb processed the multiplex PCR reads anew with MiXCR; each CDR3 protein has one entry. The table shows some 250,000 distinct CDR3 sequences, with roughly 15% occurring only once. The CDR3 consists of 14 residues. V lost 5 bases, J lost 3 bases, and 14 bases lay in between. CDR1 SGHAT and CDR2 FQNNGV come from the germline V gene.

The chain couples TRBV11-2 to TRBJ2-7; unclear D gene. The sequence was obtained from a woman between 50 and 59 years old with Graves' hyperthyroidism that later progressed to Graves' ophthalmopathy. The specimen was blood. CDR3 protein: CASSPEVGYYEQYF. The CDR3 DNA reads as TGTGCCAGCAGCCCCGAGGTGGGGTACTACGAGCAGTACTTC.